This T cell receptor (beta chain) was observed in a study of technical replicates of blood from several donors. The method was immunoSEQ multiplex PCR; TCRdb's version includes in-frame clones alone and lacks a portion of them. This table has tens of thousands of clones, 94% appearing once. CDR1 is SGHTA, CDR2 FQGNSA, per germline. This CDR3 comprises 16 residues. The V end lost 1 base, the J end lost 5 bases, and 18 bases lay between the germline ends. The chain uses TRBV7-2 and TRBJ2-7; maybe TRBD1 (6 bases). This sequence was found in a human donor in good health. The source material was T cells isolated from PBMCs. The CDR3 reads CASSLGGSRTEDEQYF. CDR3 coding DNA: TGTGCCAGCAGCTTAGGTGGTTCCCGGACAGAGGACGAGCAGTACTTC.